This TCR beta chain was found in a study of spatial heterogeneity in lung cancer. General study points: Higher tumor mutation counts went along with higher counts of expanded intratumoral alpha and beta TCRs.

This clonotype was seen repeatedly, ten times or more. Its specificity is unknown. TCRdb passed the 5' RACE reads through MiXCR, listing each CDR3 protein once. The data contain under 6,500 distinct CDR3 sequences, 8% to 10% of them seen just once; the ten biggest clones take up about a quarter. Time point of the sample: sample taken at primary tumor resection. V lost 5 bases to trimming and J lost 4 bases; unmatched junction nucleotides: 8. This CDR3 has 16 amino acids. Germline assignment: CDR1 MNHEY and CDR2 SVGAGI. The receptor was isolated from a female donor with early-stage non-small cell lung cancer. The source was lung tumor tissue, collected at surgery. The rearrangement links TRBV6-5 to TRBJ2-2; TRBD1 aligns across 9 bases. The CDR3 spells CASSPRQGVGTGELFF. In DNA form, the CDR3 reads TGTGCCAGCAGTCCTCGACAGGGGGTGGGCACCGGGGAGCTGTTTTTT.